This T cell receptor (beta chain) was recorded in a study of cytomegalovirus exposure and HLA in healthy donors. Whole-study results and caveats: As a later analysis showed, several of the most significant clusters appeared to be linked to common viral pathogens.

This CDR3 contains 13 residues. V lost 5 bases to trimming and J lost 8 bases, with 13 bases between them. The germline gives CDR1 MGHRA, CDR2 YSYEKL. The PCR contained 60 Vbeta and 13 Jbeta primers. Some clones are missing from TCRdb's copy, which holds only in-frame ones; the method was immunoSEQ multiplex PCR. The sample yields about 130,000 clones, around 67% seen once. For this clone: What it binds is unknown.

Sequenced input: PBMCs. This receptor was taken from a man aged 18 to 29 in good health and CMV-seropositive. J is TRBJ2-1 and V is TRBV4-1; weak D call: TRBD2 (6 bases). In nucleotides, the CDR3 is TGCGCCAGCAGCAAAAACCAGCGGGATGAGCAGTTCTTC. This encodes CASSKNQRDEQFF.